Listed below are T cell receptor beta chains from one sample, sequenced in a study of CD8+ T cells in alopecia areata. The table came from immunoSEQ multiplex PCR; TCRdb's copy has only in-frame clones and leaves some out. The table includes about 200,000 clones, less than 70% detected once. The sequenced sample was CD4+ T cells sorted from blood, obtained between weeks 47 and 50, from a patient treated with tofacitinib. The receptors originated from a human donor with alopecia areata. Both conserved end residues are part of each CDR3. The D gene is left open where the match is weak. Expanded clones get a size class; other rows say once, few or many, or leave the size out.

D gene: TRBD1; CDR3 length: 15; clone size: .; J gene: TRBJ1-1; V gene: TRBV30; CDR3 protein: CAWSGGTGVNTEAFF; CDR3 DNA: TGTGCCTGGAGTGGAGGGACAGGGGTGAACACTGAAGCTTTCTTT
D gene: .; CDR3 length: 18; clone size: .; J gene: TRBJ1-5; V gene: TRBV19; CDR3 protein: CASSIGRGSTVSNQPQHF; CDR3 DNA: TGTGCCAGTAGTATAGGACGGGGCTCTACAGTTAGCAATCAGCCCCAGCATTTT
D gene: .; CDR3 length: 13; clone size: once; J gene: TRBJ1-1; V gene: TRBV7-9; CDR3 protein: CASSLAGETEAFF; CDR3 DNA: TGTGCCAGCAGCTTAGCAGGCGAGACTGAAGCTTTCTTT
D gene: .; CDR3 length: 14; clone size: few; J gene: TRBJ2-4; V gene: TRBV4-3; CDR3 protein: CASCITADKNIQYF; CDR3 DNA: TGCGCCAGCTGTATTACAGCTGACAAAAACATTCAGTACTTC
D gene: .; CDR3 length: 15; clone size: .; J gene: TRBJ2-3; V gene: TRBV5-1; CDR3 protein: CASSSGAGMRSTQYF; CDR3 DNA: TGCGCCAGCAGCTCCGGGGCAGGGATGCGGTCTACGCAGTATTTT
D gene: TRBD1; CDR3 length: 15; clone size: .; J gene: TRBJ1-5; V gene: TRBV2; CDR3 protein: CASNTRTGGNQPQHF; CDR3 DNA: TGTGCCAGCAATACCAGGACAGGGGGGAATCAGCCCCAGCATTTT
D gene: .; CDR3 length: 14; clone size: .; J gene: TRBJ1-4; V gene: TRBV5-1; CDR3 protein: CASSLGGNSKKLFF; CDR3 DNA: TGCGCCAGCAGCTTGGGAGGAAATTCCAAAAAACTGTTTTTT
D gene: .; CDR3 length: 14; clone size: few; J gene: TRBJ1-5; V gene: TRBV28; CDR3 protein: CASSWKGGGQPQHF; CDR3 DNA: TGTGCCAGCAGTTGGAAGGGCGGAGGACAGCCCCAGCATTTT
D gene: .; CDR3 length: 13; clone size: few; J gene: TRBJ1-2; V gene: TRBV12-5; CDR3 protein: CASGLGRNYGYTF; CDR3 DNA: TGTGCTAGTGGTTTGGGGAGGAACTATGGCTACACCTTC
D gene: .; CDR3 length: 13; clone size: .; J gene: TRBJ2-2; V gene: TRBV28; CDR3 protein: CASTQPNTGELFF; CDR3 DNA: TGTGCCAGCACGCAACCGAACACCGGGGAGCTGTTTTTT